Listed below are T cell receptor beta chains from one sample, sequenced in a study of T cells in Graves' hyperthyroidism and ophthalmopathy. TCRdb redid the calling of the multiplex PCR reads with MiXCR, one entry per CDR3 protein. The sample shows hundreds of thousands of distinct CDR3 sequences, about 18% of them seen only once. The sequenced sample consisted of blood. These receptors all come from a woman younger than 30 with Graves' hyperthyroidism. Each CDR3 is given with its conserved first and last residue. The D gene is left open where the match is weak. Not all rows give a size; the values are once, few, many and, for expanded clones, a class.

TRBV7-6	few	TRBD1	TRBJ2-5	TGTGCCAGCAGCTCAAGGACAGGGCGAGAGACCCAGTACTTC	CASSSRTGRETQYF
TRBV6-1	many	TRBD1	TRBJ1-5	TGTGCCAGCAGTGAAAGGGGGCGAGGCAATCAGCCCCAGCATTTT	CASSERGRGNQPQHF
TRBV10-3	many	NA	TRBJ2-2	TGTGCCATCAGTGACTCACGGACGCATGACACCGGGGAGCTGTTTTTT	CAISDSRTHDTGELFF
TRBV2	NA	NA	TRBJ1-1	TGTGCCAGCAGGGACCGGGGTGGCAGTGAAGCTTTCTTT	CASRDRGGSEAFF
TRBV5-6	NA	NA	TRBJ2-2	TGTGCCAGCAGCTTGGCAGGGGCGGCGAACACCGGGGAGCTGTTTTTT	CASSLAGAANTGELFF
TRBV27	many	NA	TRBJ2-7	TGTGCCAGCAGTTTATCAGGGCAGACTACCAACGAGCAGTACTTC	CASSLSGQTTNEQYF
TRBV30	NA	TRBD2	TRBJ2-3	TGTGCCTGGCAGGGACTAGCGGGCTGGGATACGCAGTATTTT	CAWQGLAGWDTQYF
TRBV2	NA	TRBD2	TRBJ2-1	TGTGCCAGCAGTGAATGGCTAGCGGGGGGTCATAGTGAGCAGTTCTTC	CASSEWLAGGHSEQFF
TRBV12-3/TRBV12-4	many	NA	TRBJ2-2	TGTGCCAGCACCCGACTCCGGGCCGGGGAGCTGTTTTTT	CASTRLRAGELFF
TRBV28	many	NA	TRBJ1-5	TGTGCCAGCAGTGATAGCAGCTACTGGGGCAATCAGCCCCAGCATTTT	CASSDSSYWGNQPQHF
TRBV7-9	many	NA	TRBJ2-5	TGTGCCAGCAGCTCCGGACCCAGGAGGGAGACCCAGTACTTC	CASSSGPRRETQYF
TRBV12-3/TRBV12-4	many	TRBD1	TRBJ1-1	TGTGCCAGCAGGCTCCTACACCAGACAGGGGCGAACACTGAAGCTTTCTTT	CASRLLHQTGANTEAFF
TRBV6-5	NA	NA	TRBJ1-3	TGTGCCAGCAGTTACTCGAGGAATGGAAACACCATATATTTT	CASSYSRNGNTIYF
TRBV20-1	many	NA	TRBJ1-6	TGCAGTGCCCCGCCCCAGCCTTGGTATCTCCCTAATTCACCCCTCCACTTT	CSAPPQPWYLPNSPLHF
TRBV6-5	NA	NA	TRBJ1-1	TGTGCCAGCAGTTACTCGGTGGGCGACACTGAAGCTTTCTTT	CASSYSVGDTEAFF
TRBV2	many	TRBD2	TRBJ2-7	TGTGCCAGCAGTAGAAGCCTAGCGGGGTACTACGAGCAGTACTTC	CASSRSLAGYYEQYF
TRBV29-1	many	TRBD2	TRBJ2-5	TGCAGCGTTGATGGGGAGGGTACAGAGACCCAGTACTTC	CSVDGEGTETQYF
TRBV15	many	NA	TRBJ2-7	TGTGCCACCAGCAGAGATAGGGCGGGCTCCTACGAGCAGTACTTC	CATSRDRAGSYEQYF
TRBV5-1	many	TRBD2	TRBJ2-7	TGCGCCAGCAGCTCCCTTGGTAGCGGGGGGCTTGTGGACGAGCAGTACTTC	CASSSLGSGGLVDEQYF
TRBV3-1	many	NA	TRBJ1-1	TGTGCCAGCAGCCCCAAACGGGCAACTCACACTGAAGCTTTCTTT	CASSPKRATHTEAFF
TRBV27	many	NA	TRBJ1-2	TGTGCCAGCAATCCCTCAGGGGACCTCAATGGCTACACCTTC	CASNPSGDLNGYTF
TRBV6-5	many	NA	TRBJ1-5	TGTGCCAGCAGAGGGGTGGGCAATCAGCCCCAGCATTTT	CASRGVGNQPQHF
TRBV12-3/TRBV12-4	many	TRBD1	TRBJ1-1	TGTGCCAGCAGGGGGACAGGGGGCGAATCCGGCACTGAAGCTTTCTTT	CASRGTGGESGTEAFF
TRBV14	many	NA	TRBJ1-1	TGTGCCAGCAGCCAAGTGGACACTGAATTCCCTGAAGCTTTCTTT	CASSQVDTEFPEAFF